The sequence of this TCR beta chain was determined in a study of a mutant IDH1 vaccine in newly diagnosed glioma. About the research overall: Following radiotherapy alone, or alongside temozolomide cycles, vaccination was started after an interval of 4-6 weeks. Averaging around 42 years of age, treated patients were around 62% male and about 38% female.

The V gene's germline CDR1 is MGHRA and CDR2 YSYEKL. The V end was cut by 6 bases, the J end by 1 base, with 8 bases between. The CDR3 length is 13 residues. Time point reported: week 23, last vaccination. Each dose delivered 300 ug of mutant IDH1 20-mer peptide subcutaneously with imiquimod. Only in-frame clones appear in the TCRdb table, and some are missing; sequencing was by immunoSEQ multiplex PCR. The sample yields around 55,000 clones, roughly 80% seen once. As for this clone: The antigen is not known.

The chain combines TRBV4-1 with TRBJ2-3; possible D gene TRBD1, 6 bases. The sample here was PBMCs, taken from a glioma patient whose treatment included an IDH1 peptide vaccine. The sequence was obtained from a man aged 40-50 years with glioma. Here the CDR3 reads CASRRQGTDTQYF. As DNA, the CDR3 is TGCGCCAGCAGACGACAGGGCACAGATACGCAGTATTTT.